A selection of T cell receptor beta chains follows, all from one sample in a study of blood T cell repertoires in COVID-19. Produced via immunoSEQ multiplex PCR; TCRdb's table is partial and in-frame only. The data contain about 480,000 clones, about 89% of them singletons. The sequenced sample was peripheral blood. Receptor source: a woman aged 45 to 65 with COVID-19, enrolled during active disease. The CDR3 runs from the conserved cysteine through the conserved F or W. The D gene is left open where the match is weak. Size is omitted from some rows. Given values are once, few, many or a class for expanded clones.

V gene	J gene	D gene	clone size	CDR3 protein	CDR3 DNA
TRBV9	TRBJ1-6	.	.	CASSLQGINSPLHF	TGTGCCAGCAGCCTACAGGGAATAAATTCACCCCTCCACTTT
TRBV7-9	TRBJ1-4	TRBD1	.	CASSPTGGVEKLFF	TGTGCCAGCAGCCCGACAGGGGGCGTTGAAAAACTGTTTTTT
TRBV9	TRBJ2-1	TRBD2	once	CASSTRGQAGGVNEQFF	TGTGCCAGCAGCACACGGGGACAAGCGGGGGGAGTCAATGAGCAGTTCTTC
TRBV20-1	TRBJ2-3	TRBD2	.	CSASWAGGRTDTQYF	TGCAGTGCTAGTTGGGCGGGGGGGCGCACAGATACGCAGTATTTT
TRBV28	TRBJ1-2	TRBD1	.	CATGGQGRGYGYTF	TGTGCCACCGGCGGACAGGGGAGAGGCTATGGCTACACCTTC
TRBV11-2	TRBJ1-4	.	.	CASSPRPGQSNEKLFF	TGTGCCAGCAGCCCTCGACCGGGACAATCTAATGAAAAACTGTTTTTT
TRBV5-6	TRBJ1-1	.	.	CASSYHRAEAFF	TGTGCCAGCAGCTACCACAGGGCTGAAGCTTTCTTT
TRBV5-1	TRBJ1-1	.	.	CASSATGQSNTEAFF	TGCGCCAGCAGCGCGACTGGACAGTCGAACACTGAAGCTTTCTTT
TRBV30	TRBJ1-4	TRBD1	.	CAWSITGDANEKLFF	TGTGCCTGGAGTATTACAGGGGACGCTAATGAAAAACTGTTTTTT
TRBV18	TRBJ2-6	.	.	CASSPPGHVNVLTF	TGTGCCAGCTCACCCCCGGGACACGTCAACGTCCTGACTTTC
TRBV7-9	TRBJ1-6	.	.	CASSLGVYPSPLHF	TGTGCCAGCAGCTTGGGAGTTTATCCTTCACCCCTCCACTTT
TRBV27	TRBJ2-1	TRBD1	.	CASSWGQGEPYNEQFF	TGTGCCAGCAGTTGGGGACAGGGGGAACCTTACAATGAGCAGTTCTTC
TRBV18	TRBJ1-1	TRBD1	.	CASSDRGPEAFF	TGTGCCAGCTCGGACAGGGGACCTGAAGCTTTCTTT
TRBV5-4	TRBJ1-2	.	.	CASSLVADGYTF	TGTGCCAGCAGCTTGGTAGCCGATGGCTACACCTTC
TRBV3-1/TRBV3-2	TRBJ2-7	TRBD2	.	CASSQSGGSYEQYF	TGTGCCAGCAGCCAAAGCGGGGGGTCTTACGAGCAGTACTTC
TRBV19	TRBJ1-1	.	.	CASSSTGNTEAFF	TGTGCCAGTAGTTCGACGGGGAACACTGAAGCTTTCTTT
TRBV12-3/TRBV12-4	TRBJ1-2	.	.	CASSSDRIVYTF	TGTGCCAGCAGTTCCGACAGGATAGTCTACACCTTC
TRBV4-2	TRBJ2-7	TRBD1	.	CASSPGQGAYEQYF	TGTGCCAGCAGCCCCGGACAGGGCGCCTACGAGCAGTACTTC
TRBV30	TRBJ1-1	.	.	CAWDQRMNTEAFF	TGTGCCTGGGATCAGAGGATGAACACTGAAGCTTTCTTT
TRBV3-1/TRBV3-2	TRBJ2-1	TRBD2	.	CASSQLAGEQFF	TGTGCCAGCAGCCAATTAGCGGGTGAGCAGTTCTTC
TRBV29-1	TRBJ2-2	.	.	CSVDRDTGELFF	TGCAGCGTTGACAGGGACACCGGGGAGCTGTTTTTT
TRBV5-1	TRBJ1-1	.	.	CASSLVPDMNTEAFF	TGCGCCAGCAGCTTGGTTCCGGACATGAACACTGAAGCTTTCTTT
TRBV6-5	TRBJ2-3	.	.	CASSSRGRGSTDTQYF	TGTGCCAGCAGTTCCAGGGGGCGGGGGAGCACAGATACGCAGTATTTT
TRBV7-9	TRBJ2-7	.	.	CASSGGEGAYEQYF	TGTGCCAGCAGCGGCGGCGAGGGGGCCTACGAGCAGTACTTC
TRBV5-1	TRBJ1-1	TRBD1	once	CASSLLGGHTEAFF	TGCGCCAGCAGCTTGCTAGGGGGCCATACTGAAGCTTTCTTT
TRBV5-1	TRBJ1-1	.	.	CASSWVSGNTEAFF	TGCGCCAGCAGCTGGGTTTCGGGGAACACTGAAGCTTTCTTT
TRBV10-3	TRBJ2-3	TRBD1	.	CAISEYAGTGNLADTQYF	TGTGCCATCAGTGAGTATGCCGGGACAGGGAATTTAGCGGATACGCAGTATTTT
TRBV27	TRBJ1-1	.	.	CASSFLGDGAEAFF	TGTGCCAGCAGTTTCTTAGGGGATGGGGCTGAAGCTTTCTTT
TRBV6-5	TRBJ1-4	.	.	CASSYGAVATNEKLFF	TGTGCCAGCAGTTACGGGGCGGTTGCAACTAATGAAAAACTGTTTTTT
TRBV10-2	TRBJ1-6	TRBD1	.	CASSEGAGGYNSPLHF	TGCGCCAGCAGTGAGGGGGCAGGGGGGTATAATTCACCCCTCCACTTT
TRBV6-5	TRBJ2-7	TRBD1	.	CASRPGTAAFEQYF	TGTGCCAGCAGACCCGGGACAGCCGCTTTCGAGCAGTACTTC
TRBV28	TRBJ2-2	TRBD2	.	CASLAEPNTGELFF	TGTGCCAGCCTAGCGGAACCAAACACCGGGGAGCTGTTTTTT
TRBV6-1	TRBJ1-2	TRBD1	.	CASSDRDRGGYTF	TGTGCCAGCAGTGACCGGGACAGGGGAGGCTACACCTTC
TRBV30	TRBJ1-5	.	.	CAWSRQGGNQPQHF	TGTGCCTGGAGTAGGCAGGGCGGCAATCAGCCCCAGCATTTT
TRBV7-8	TRBJ1-4	.	.	CASSFAGGAGSEKLFF	TGTGCCAGCAGCTTCGCCGGGGGTGCGGGATCTGAAAAACTGTTTTTT
TRBV5-1	TRBJ2-4	.	.	CASSPDSLNIQYF	TGCGCCAGCAGCCCGGACAGCCTAAACATTCAGTACTTC
TRBV5-1	TRBJ2-2	TRBD1	once	CASTGQASNTGELFF	TGCGCCAGTACGGGACAGGCGTCGAACACCGGGGAGCTGTTTTTT
TRBV5-1	TRBJ2-7	.	.	CASSPRLYEQYF	TGCGCCAGCAGCCCCAGGCTCTACGAGCAGTACTTC
TRBV5-1	TRBJ1-1	TRBD1	once	CASSPGTGVTEAFF	TGCGCCAGCAGCCCGGGGACAGGGGTAACTGAAGCTTTCTTT
TRBV19	TRBJ1-3	.	.	CASSTGRRNTIYF	TGTGCCAGTAGTACCGGAAGGAGGAACACCATATATTTT
TRBV30	TRBJ1-4	.	.	CAWGPGLQNEKLFF	TGTGCCTGGGGCCCGGGTCTTCAGAATGAAAAACTGTTTTTT
TRBV5-4	TRBJ2-5	.	once	CASSQSSAFETQYF	TGTGCCAGCAGCCAAAGTAGTGCTTTTGAGACCCAGTACTTC
TRBV18	TRBJ2-7	TRBD1	.	CASSTRQGVPHEQYF	TGTGCCAGCTCAACTCGACAGGGGGTCCCCCACGAGCAGTACTTC
TRBV30	TRBJ1-5	.	.	CAWSVQGRWMQPQHF	TGTGCCTGGAGTGTACAGGGAAGGTGGATGCAGCCCCAGCATTTT
TRBV6-5	TRBJ2-7	TRBD2	.	CASNPSGTYEQYF	TGTGCCAGCAACCCAAGCGGGACCTACGAGCAGTACTTC
TRBV12-3/TRBV12-4	TRBJ1-1	TRBD1	.	CASSFRAGGEAFF	TGTGCCAGCAGTTTTAGGGCAGGGGGTGAAGCTTTCTTT
TRBV27	TRBJ1-2	.	.	CASRFSQGPYGYTF	TGTGCCAGCAGGTTCTCTCAGGGCCCCTATGGCTACACCTTC
TRBV11-1	TRBJ1-1	TRBD1	many	CASRSGTESSEAFF	TGTGCCAGCAGATCCGGGACAGAGAGCTCTGAAGCTTTCTTT
TRBV2	TRBJ2-7	TRBD2	.	CASSLMVGGKKYVEQYF	TGTGCCAGCAGCCTAATGGTCGGGGGGAAGAAGTATGTTGAGCAGTACTTC
TRBV25-1	TRBJ2-7	TRBD1	few	CASKQGSSYEQYF	TGTGCCAGCAAACAGGGGTCCTCCTACGAGCAGTACTTC
TRBV11-2	TRBJ1-4	.	.	CASSSLFATNEKLFF	TGTGCCAGCAGCTCCCTGTTTGCAACTAATGAAAAACTGTTTTTT
TRBV6-4	TRBJ1-2	TRBD1	.	CASSPGGNLFNGYTF	TGTGCCAGCAGCCCAGGGGGCAATTTGTTTAATGGCTACACCTTC
TRBV6-5	TRBJ2-7	.	.	CASTSTGWNEQYF	TGTGCCAGCACCAGCACAGGGTGGAACGAGCAGTACTTC
TRBV5-1	TRBJ2-3	TRBD2	.	CASSLAGTRRDTQYF	TGCGCCAGCAGCTTGGCCGGGACTAGACGAGATACGCAGTATTTT
TRBV28	TRBJ2-5	TRBD2	.	CASSSLLAGETQYF	TGTGCCAGCAGTTCCCTACTAGCGGGGGAGACCCAGTACTTC
TRBV13	TRBJ2-3	TRBD2	.	CASSSTSSGGVVWADTQYF	TGTGCCAGCAGCTCCACCTCTAGCGGGGGGGTGGTTTGGGCAGATACGCAGTATTTT
TRBV25-1	TRBJ1-5	.	.	CASSPTGLSNQPQHF	TGTGCCAGCAGCCCGACAGGTCTTAGCAATCAGCCCCAGCATTTT
TRBV10-1	TRBJ1-3	TRBD1	.	CASSTGTASGNTIYF	TGCGCCAGCAGCACCGGGACAGCCTCTGGAAACACCATATATTTT